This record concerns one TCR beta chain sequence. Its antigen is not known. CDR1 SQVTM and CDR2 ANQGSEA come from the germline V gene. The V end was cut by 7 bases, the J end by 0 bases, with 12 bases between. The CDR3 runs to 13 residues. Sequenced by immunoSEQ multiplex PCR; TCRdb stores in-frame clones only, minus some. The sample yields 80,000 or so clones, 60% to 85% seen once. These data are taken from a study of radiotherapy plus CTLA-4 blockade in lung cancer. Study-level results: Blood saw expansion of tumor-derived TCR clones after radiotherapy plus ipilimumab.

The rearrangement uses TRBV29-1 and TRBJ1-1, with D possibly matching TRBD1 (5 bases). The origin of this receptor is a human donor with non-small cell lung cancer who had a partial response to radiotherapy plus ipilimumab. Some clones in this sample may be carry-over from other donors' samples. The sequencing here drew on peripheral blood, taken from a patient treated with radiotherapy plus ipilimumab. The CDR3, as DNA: TGCAGCGCGATAGACAGTATGAACACTGAAGCTTTCTTT. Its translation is CSAIDSMNTEAFF.